This entry lists 25 T cell receptor beta chains sequenced from one sample in a study of blood T cell repertoires in COVID-19 (dated by TCRdb to 2020 to 2022). The library was generated by the immunoSEQ multiplex PCR assay. TCRdb retrieved this table from immuneACCESS and kept in-frame rearrangements only. Not all clones are present; in checked studies, unresolved V genes account for under half, and no reason is known for the remainder. The sample profile shows roughly 99,000 clones; about nine tenths of them were found once. Of the sample, 6.8% is held by the ten largest clones. Input material: peripheral blood. The receptors were sampled from a man in his fifties with active or convalescent COVID-19.

This clone was detected a few times. J is TRBJ1-2 and V is TRBV9; tentative D call: TRBD1 (5 bases). CDR3 length: 15 residues. The V end was cut by 3 bases, the J end by 8 bases, with 20 bases between. Looked up from germline, CDR1 is SGDLS and CDR2 is YYNGEE. DNA of the CDR3: TGTGCCAGCAGCGGGTCAGACGGGGGAGGGATCGGCTACACCTTC. Translated: CASSGSDGGGIGYTF.

Points on this clone: Other DNA sequences in this sample translate to the same CDR3. The chain carries TRBV10-2 and TRBJ1-6, with a weak D call TRBD1 (5 bases). From germline, CDR1 is WSHSY and CDR2 SAAADI. The CDR3 contains 15 residues. Trimming cost V 2 bases and J 5 bases, with 10 bases left between them. CDR3 protein: CASSEQGGDNSPLHF. In DNA form, the CDR3 reads TGCGCCAGCAGTGAGCAGGGAGGAGATAATTCACCCCTCCACTTT.

V is TRBV18 and J is TRBJ2-7, with D possibly TRBD1 on 5 matching bases. Germline V lookup: CDR1 KGHSH, CDR2 LQKENI. CDR3 length: 17 residues. V was shortened by 8 bases and J by 0 bases, with 23 bases between the two germline ends. CDR3 nucleotide sequence: TGTGCCAGCGCAGAACAGGAAGCATTCACTTACTCCTACGAGCAGTACTTC. Translating it yields CASAEQEAFTYSYEQYF.

There are many counts of this clone. V is TRBV6-5 and J is TRBJ1-3; D unresolved. V lost 2 bases and J 0 bases, leaving 11 bases between the germline ends. The CDR3 has 16 amino acids. CDR1 is MNHEY and CDR2 is SVGAGI in the germline V gene. CDR3 loop: CASSYRRLSSGNTIYF. The DNA for the CDR3 is TGTGCCAGCAGTTACCGTCGATTGAGCTCTGGAAACACCATATATTTT.

This chain connects TRBV7-8 to TRBJ1-2; a weak D match, TRBD1 (6 bases). Germline CDR1 reads SGHVS; CDR2 reads FQNEAQ. The CDR3 consists of 15 residues. V lost 5 bases and J lost 0, with 13 bases in between. The CDR3 loop reads CASSQGTLANYGYTF. The CDR3 coding sequence is TGTGCCAGCAGCCAGGGGACATTGGCTAACTATGGCTACACCTTC.

The chain carries TRBV18 and TRBJ2-1; 10 nucleotides match TRBD2. J was trimmed by 9 bases and V by 1 base; bases with no gene match: 6. The CDR3 covers 15 residues. Germline CDR1 and CDR2: KGHSH and LQKENI. DNA for the CDR3: TGTGCCAGCTCACCACAGCGGGAGGGCCTTGGTGAGCAGTTCTTC. As protein: CASSPQREGLGEQFF.

This chain links TRBV6-5 with TRBJ2-7; 7 bases are a match to TRBD1. Losses at the gene ends were 8 bases for V and 5 bases for J; bases not matched to a gene: 9. This CDR3 is 13 amino acids long. CDR1 is MNHEY and CDR2 is SVGAGI in the germline V gene. In DNA, the CDR3 is TGTGCCAGCCTACGGGACAGATCGCACGAGCAGTACTTC. Translating gives CASLRDRSHEQYF.

The gene calls are TRBV5-1 and TRBJ2-5; 9 bases align to TRBD1. This CDR3 contains 19 residues. The junction had 16 bases not matched to a gene; V was cut back by 2 bases and J by 2 bases. Looked up from germline, CDR1 is SGHRS and CDR2 is YFSETQ. The CDR3 DNA reads TGCGCCAGCAGCTTCCAAACCCTGCCCGGGACAGGGAGTCAAGAGACCCAGTACTTC. Translated: CASSFQTLPGTGSQETQYF.

This rearrangement joins TRBV15 to TRBJ1-2; D call uncertain. CDR1 and CDR2 from the germline V gene are LNHNV and YYDKDF (reference sequence). The CDR3 consists of 12 residues. Deletions cut 6 bases from V and 8 bases from J, with 13 bases between. The CDR3 nucleotides are TGTGCCACCAGGAACGGGGTAGGGGGCTACACCTTC. Protein: CATRNGVGGYTF.

The CDR3 loop is CASSVGLKSSGALAYEQYF. For the CDR3, the DNA is TGTGCCAGCAGCGTGGGGCTCAAGTCTAGCGGAGCCCTGGCCTACGAGCAGTACTTC. The chain is built from TRBV9 and TRBJ2-7; 7 nucleotides match TRBD2. V gave up 2 bases and J gave up 2 bases; unmatched junction bases: 19. The germline V gene encodes CDR1 SGDLS and CDR2 YYNGEE. The CDR3 totals 19 residues. The full variable domain, with the rest looked up from reference TRBV9 and TRBJ2-7, is DSGVTQTPKHLITATGQRVTLRCSPRSGDLSVYWYQQSLDQGLQFLIQYYNGEERAKGNILERFSAQQFPDLHSELNLSSLELGDSALYFCASSVGLKSSGALAYEQYFGPGTRLTVT.

The chain has TRBV5-4 and TRBJ2-3; D not certain. Germline lookup yields CDR1 SGHNT and CDR2 YYREEE (reference sequence). This CDR3 contains 14 residues. V lost 3 bases and J lost 2, with 10 bases in between. The CDR3 DNA follows: TGTGCCAGCAGCTCAACAGAGACCACAGATACGCAGTATTTT. Protein: CASSSTETTDTQYF.

V is TRBV3-1 (or the pseudogene TRBV3-2) and J is TRBJ1-3; tentatively, D is TRBD1 (5 bases). In germline, CDR1 is LGHDT, CDR2 YNNKEL (reference sequence). Trimming left V 1 base short and J 0 bases short, with 10 bases between. The CDR3 runs 16 residues. CDR3 in DNA: TGTGCCAGCAGCCAAGGAGCAGGGTCCTCTGGAAACACCATATATTTT. This translates into CASSQGAGSSGNTIYF.

The chain links TRBV19 to TRBJ1-2; 9 bases are shared with TRBD1. The CDR3 length is 14 residues. Trimming cost V 3 bases and J 8 bases; bases outside gene matches: 7. From germline, CDR1 is LNHDA and CDR2 SQIVND (reference sequence). As DNA, the CDR3 is TGTGCCAGTAGTATGCTCCACAGGGGGCAAGGCTACACCTTC. Protein sequence: CASSMLHRGQGYTF.

The chain uses TRBV10-3 and TRBJ2-7; TRBD2 is a possible D gene (5 bases). This CDR3 spans 14 amino acids. The germline V gene encodes CDR1 ENHRY and CDR2 SYGVKD. Trimming cost V 2 bases and J 0 bases, with 8 bases left between them. This CDR3 reads CAISEGGDSYEQYF. In DNA, the CDR3 is TGTGCCATCAGTGAGGGAGGAGACTCCTACGAGCAGTACTTC.

The chain couples TRBV19 to TRBJ2-3; D not resolved. The CDR3 spans 15 residues. In germline, CDR1 is LNHDA, CDR2 SQIVND (reference sequence). The V end lost 4 bases, the J end lost 5 bases, and 16 bases lay between the germline ends. CDR3 amino acids: CASSRAHEAGDTQYF. CDR3 nucleotides: TGTGCCAGTAGTAGGGCTCACGAAGCTGGAGATACGCAGTATTTT.

By share, this clone counts as medium-sized (0.01 to 0.1%). This chain links TRBV15 with TRBJ2-5, with no clear D. Germline V gene lookup returns CDR1 LNHNV and CDR2 YYDKDF (reference sequence). The length of the CDR3 is 14 residues. Between the trimmed V and J ends, which lost 1 base and 5 bases, there was a span of 11 bases. The DNA of the CDR3 is TGTGCCACCAGCAGAGGCTCTAGTCAGGAGACCCAGTACTTC. Amino acid sequence: CATSRGSSQETQYF.

Details on this clone: Other nucleotide sequences from this sample produce the same CDR3. This rearrangement joins TRBV28 to TRBJ1-5; no definite D call. Germline lookup yields CDR1 MDHEN and CDR2 SYDVKM. Deletions cut 4 bases from V and 5 bases from J, with 6 bases between. This CDR3 has 12 residues. The CDR3 protein is CASSSSDQPQHF. CDR3 sequence (DNA): TGTGCCAGCAGTTCCTCGGATCAGCCCCAGCATTTT.

This clone occurred a few times. The chain has TRBV5-4 and TRBJ2-1, with a possible D match to TRBD1 (6 bases). The germline V gene encodes CDR1 SGHNT and CDR2 YYREEE (reference sequence). This CDR3 has 14 amino acids. Trimming took 3 bases from V and 3 from J, leaving 10 bases between them. The CDR3 DNA follows: TGTGCCAGCAGCTCGGACAGAAACTACAATGAGCAGTTCTTC. It yields the protein CASSSDRNYNEQFF. Combining the CDR3 with reference TRBV5-4 and TRBJ2-1 gives the whole variable domain ETGVTQSPTHLIKTRGQQVTLRCSSQSGHNTVSWYQQALGQGPQFIFQYYREEENGRGNFPPRFSGLQFPNYSSELNVNALELDDSALYLCASSSDRNYNEQFFGPGTRLTVL.

This clone has a single count. This chain links TRBV11-2 with TRBJ2-1; tentatively, D is TRBD1 (5 bases). The CDR3 contains 15 residues. CDR1 is SGHAT, CDR2 FQNNGV, per germline. V shed 5 bases and J shed 8 bases, with 19 bases lying between them. The CDR3 coding sequence is TGTGCCAGCAGCGTCACAGCAGGACAAATCGATGAGCAGTTCTTC. Its protein is CASSVTAGQIDEQFF.

J is TRBJ2-2 and V is TRBV2; tentative D call: TRBD2 (6 bases). The CDR3 extends over 22 amino acids. Per germline, CDR1 SNHLY and CDR2 FYNNEI. V lost 1 base, J lost 0 bases, and 27 bases lay in between. The CDR3 region is CASSEVRAGTLIGGSNTGELFF. As DNA, the CDR3 is TGTGCCAGCAGTGAAGTACGAGCGGGCACACTCATTGGGGGTTCGAACACCGGGGAGCTGTTTTTT. The variable domain in full, completed from reference TRBV2 and TRBJ2-2, reads EPEVTQTPSHQVTQMGQEVILRCVPISNHLYFYWYRQILGQKVEFLVSFYNNEISEKSEIFDDQFSVERPDGSNFTLKIRSTKLEDSAMYFCASSEVRAGTLIGGSNTGELFFGEGSRLTVL.

The chain couples TRBV19 to TRBJ1-1; the match to TRBD1 covers 8 bases. The CDR3 runs 13 residues. Germline V lookup: CDR1 LNHDA, CDR2 SQIVND (reference sequence). V lost 7 bases, J lost 10 bases, and 11 bases stayed unmatched. The CDR3: CASNRQGLIGAFF. Written as DNA, the CDR3 is TGTGCCAGTAATAGACAGGGGTTGATCGGAGCTTTCTTT.

CDR3 in amino acids: CASSPGTSNEQFF. For the CDR3, the DNA is TGTGCCAGCAGCCCCGGGACTAGCAATGAGCAGTTCTTC. The V and J genes are TRBV6-4 and TRBJ2-1; 8 bases line up with TRBD2. The CDR3 runs 13 residues. Trimming at V came to 6 bases and at J to 6 bases, leaving 4 bases not matched to a gene. The V gene's germline CDR1 is MRHNA and CDR2 SNTAGT.

V is TRBV30 and J is TRBJ2-7; 7 nucleotides line up with TRBD2. Per germline, CDR1 GTSNPN and CDR2 SVGIG (reference sequence). The CDR3 runs 16 residues. J gave up 7 bases and V 2 bases, and 17 bases lay outside the gene matches. CDR3: CAWSLASAGISEEQYF. DNA for the CDR3: TGTGCCTGGAGTCTCGCCTCAGCGGGAATTTCGGAAGAGCAGTACTTC.

The rearrangement links TRBV5-1 to TRBJ1-2, with D possibly matching TRBD1 (5 bases). V was pared by 0 bases and J by 1 base, with 10 bases between. This CDR3 is 15 amino acids long. Germline V gene sequence: CDR1 SGHRS, CDR2 YFSETQ. This CDR3 is CASSLAPGINYGYTF. The DNA for the CDR3 is TGCGCCAGCAGCTTGGCGCCAGGGATTAACTATGGCTACACCTTC.

The V call is TRBV28, the J call TRBJ2-7; weak D call: TRBD2 (6 bases). There are 12 residues in the CDR3. V lost 1 base and J 8 bases, leaving 9 bases between the germline ends. Germline CDR1 and CDR2: MDHEN and SYDVKM. The CDR3: CASSLSGLQQYF. The CDR3 nucleotides read TGTGCCAGCAGTTTATCGGGACTCCAGCAGTACTTC.